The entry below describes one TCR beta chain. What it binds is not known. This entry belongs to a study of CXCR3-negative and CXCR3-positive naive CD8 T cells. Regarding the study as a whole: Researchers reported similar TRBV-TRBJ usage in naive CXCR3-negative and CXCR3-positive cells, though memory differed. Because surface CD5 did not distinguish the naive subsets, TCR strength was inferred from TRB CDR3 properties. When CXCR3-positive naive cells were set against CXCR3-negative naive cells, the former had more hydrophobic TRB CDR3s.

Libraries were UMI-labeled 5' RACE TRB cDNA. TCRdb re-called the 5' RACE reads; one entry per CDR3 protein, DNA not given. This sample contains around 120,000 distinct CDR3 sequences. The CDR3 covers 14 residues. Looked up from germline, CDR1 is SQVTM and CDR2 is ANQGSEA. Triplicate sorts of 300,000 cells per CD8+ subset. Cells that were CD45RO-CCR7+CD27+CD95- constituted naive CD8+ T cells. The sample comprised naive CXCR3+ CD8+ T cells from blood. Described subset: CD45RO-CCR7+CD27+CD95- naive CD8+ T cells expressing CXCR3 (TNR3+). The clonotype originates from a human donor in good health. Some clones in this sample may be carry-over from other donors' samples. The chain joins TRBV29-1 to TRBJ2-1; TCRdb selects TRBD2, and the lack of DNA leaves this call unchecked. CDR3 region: CSGQPGRLVGEQFF.